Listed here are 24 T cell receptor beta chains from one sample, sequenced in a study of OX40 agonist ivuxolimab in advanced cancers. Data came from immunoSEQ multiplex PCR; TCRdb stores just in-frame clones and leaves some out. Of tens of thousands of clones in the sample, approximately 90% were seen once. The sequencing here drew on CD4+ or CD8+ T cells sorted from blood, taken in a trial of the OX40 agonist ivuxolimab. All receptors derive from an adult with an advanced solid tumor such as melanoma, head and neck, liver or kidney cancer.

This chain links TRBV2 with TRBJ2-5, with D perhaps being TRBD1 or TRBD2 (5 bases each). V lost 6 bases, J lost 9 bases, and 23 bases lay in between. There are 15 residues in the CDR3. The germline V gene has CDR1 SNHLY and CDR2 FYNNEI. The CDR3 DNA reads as TGTGCCAGCAGGGAGAACCCCGGGACCCCTGGTCCCCAGTACTTC. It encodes CASRENPGTPGPQYF.

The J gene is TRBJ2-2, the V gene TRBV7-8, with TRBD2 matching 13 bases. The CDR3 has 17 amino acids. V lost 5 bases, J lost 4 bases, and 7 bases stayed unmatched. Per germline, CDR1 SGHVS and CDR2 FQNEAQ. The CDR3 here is CASSPRLAGGLTGELFF. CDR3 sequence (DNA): TGTGCCAGCAGCCCAAGACTAGCGGGAGGTCTCACCGGGGAGCTGTTTTTT.

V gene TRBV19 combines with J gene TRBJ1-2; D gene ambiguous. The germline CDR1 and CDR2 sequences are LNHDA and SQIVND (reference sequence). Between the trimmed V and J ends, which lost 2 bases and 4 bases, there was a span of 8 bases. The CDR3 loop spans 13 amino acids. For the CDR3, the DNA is TGTGCCAGTAGTATAACCCAGGTCTATGGCTACACCTTC. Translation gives CASSITQVYGYTF. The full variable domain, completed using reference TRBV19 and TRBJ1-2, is DGGITQSPKYLFRKEGQNVTLSCEQNLNHDAMYWYRQDPGQGLRLIYYSQIVNDFQKGDIAEGYSVSREKKESFPLTVTSAQKNPTAFYLCASSITQVYGYTFGSGTRLTVV.

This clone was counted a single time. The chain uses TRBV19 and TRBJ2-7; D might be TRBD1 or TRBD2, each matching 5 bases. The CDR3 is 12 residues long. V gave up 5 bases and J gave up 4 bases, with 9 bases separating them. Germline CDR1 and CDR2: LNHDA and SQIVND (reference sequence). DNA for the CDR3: TGTGCCAGTAGTCAGGGAGATTACGAGCAGTACTTC. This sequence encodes CASSQGDYEQYF.

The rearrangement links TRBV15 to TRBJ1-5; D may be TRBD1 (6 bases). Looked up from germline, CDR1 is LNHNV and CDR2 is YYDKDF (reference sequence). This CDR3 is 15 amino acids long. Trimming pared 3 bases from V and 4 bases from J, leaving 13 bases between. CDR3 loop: CATSRLWGANQPQHF. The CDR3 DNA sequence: TGTGCCACCAGCAGGCTGTGGGGGGCGAATCAGCCCCAGCATTTT.

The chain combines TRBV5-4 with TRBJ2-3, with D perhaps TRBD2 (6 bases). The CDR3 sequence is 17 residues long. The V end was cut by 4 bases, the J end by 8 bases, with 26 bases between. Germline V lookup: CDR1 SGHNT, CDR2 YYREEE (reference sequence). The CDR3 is CASSLGGGTDTWGTQYF. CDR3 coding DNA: TGTGCCAGCAGCCTCGGCGGCGGGACTGACACTTGGGGTACGCAGTATTTT.

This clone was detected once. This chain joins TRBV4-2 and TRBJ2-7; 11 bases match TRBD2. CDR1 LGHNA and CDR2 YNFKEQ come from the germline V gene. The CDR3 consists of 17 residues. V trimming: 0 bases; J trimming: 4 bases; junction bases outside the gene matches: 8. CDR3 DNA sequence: TGTGCCAGCAGCCAAGATCCTATAGCGGGAGGGTTATACGAGCAGTACTTC. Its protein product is CASSQDPIAGGLYEQYF.

The CDR3 sequence: CASIRDTDTGELFF. The CDR3 nucleotides are TGTGCCAGTATCCGGGACACCGACACCGGGGAGCTGTTTTTT. The rearrangement links TRBV19 to TRBJ2-2, with D tentatively TRBD1 (6 bases). Germline CDR1 reads LNHDA; CDR2 reads SQIVND (reference sequence). The V end lost 7 bases, the J end lost 3 bases, and 12 bases lay between the germline ends. The CDR3 loop spans 14 amino acids.

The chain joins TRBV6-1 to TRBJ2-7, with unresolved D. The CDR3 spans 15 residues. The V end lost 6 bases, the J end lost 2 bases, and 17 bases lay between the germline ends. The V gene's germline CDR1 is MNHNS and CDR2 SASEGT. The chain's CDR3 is CASSAGFEEPYEQYF. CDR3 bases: TGTGCCAGCAGCGCAGGATTCGAGGAACCCTACGAGCAGTACTTC.

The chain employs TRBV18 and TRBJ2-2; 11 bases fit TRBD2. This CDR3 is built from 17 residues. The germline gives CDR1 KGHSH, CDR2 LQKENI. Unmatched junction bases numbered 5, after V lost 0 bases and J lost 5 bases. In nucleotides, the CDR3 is TGTGCCAGCTCACCACCCGGGCTAGCGGGAGGAACCGGGGAGCTGTTTTTT. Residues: CASSPPGLAGGTGELFF. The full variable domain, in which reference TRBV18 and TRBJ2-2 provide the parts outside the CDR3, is NAGVMQNPRHLVRRRGQEARLRCSPMKGHSHVYWYRQLPEEGLKFMVYLQKENIIDESGMPKERFSAEFPKEGPSILRIQQVVRGDSAAYFCASSPPGLAGGTGELFFGEGSRLTVL.

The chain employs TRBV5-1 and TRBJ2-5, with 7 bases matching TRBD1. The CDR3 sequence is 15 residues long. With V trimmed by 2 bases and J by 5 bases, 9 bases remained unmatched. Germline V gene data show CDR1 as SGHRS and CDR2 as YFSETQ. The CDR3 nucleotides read TGCGCCAGCAGCTTACAGGGGACGACGGGGGAGACCCAGTACTTC. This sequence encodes CASSLQGTTGETQYF.

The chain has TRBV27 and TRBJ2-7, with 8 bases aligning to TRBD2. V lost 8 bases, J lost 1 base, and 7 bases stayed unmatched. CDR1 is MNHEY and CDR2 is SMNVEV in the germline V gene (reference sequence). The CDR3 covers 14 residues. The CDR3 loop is CASRSGGASYEQYF. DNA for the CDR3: TGTGCCAGCCGCAGCGGGGGCGCTTCCTACGAGCAGTACTTC.

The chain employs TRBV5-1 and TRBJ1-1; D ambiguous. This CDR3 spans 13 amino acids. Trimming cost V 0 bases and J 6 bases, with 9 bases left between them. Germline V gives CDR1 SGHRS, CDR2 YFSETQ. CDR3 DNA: TGCGCCAGCAGCTTGGGGCAGGACTCTGAAGCTTTCTTT. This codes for CASSLGQDSEAFF.

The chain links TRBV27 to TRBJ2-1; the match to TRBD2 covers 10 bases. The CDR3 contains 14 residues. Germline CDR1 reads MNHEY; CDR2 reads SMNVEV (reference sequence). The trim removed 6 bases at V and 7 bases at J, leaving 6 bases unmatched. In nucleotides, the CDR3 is TGTGCCAGCAGACTAGCGGGAAAGATGAATGAGCAGTTCTTC. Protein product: CASRLAGKMNEQFF.

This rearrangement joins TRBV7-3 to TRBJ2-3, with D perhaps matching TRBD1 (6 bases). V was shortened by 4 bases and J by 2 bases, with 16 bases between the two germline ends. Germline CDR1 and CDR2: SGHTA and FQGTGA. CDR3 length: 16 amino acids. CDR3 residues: CASSSRGGANTDTQYF. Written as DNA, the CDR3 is TGTGCCAGCAGCTCCCGAGGGGGAGCGAACACAGATACGCAGTATTTT.

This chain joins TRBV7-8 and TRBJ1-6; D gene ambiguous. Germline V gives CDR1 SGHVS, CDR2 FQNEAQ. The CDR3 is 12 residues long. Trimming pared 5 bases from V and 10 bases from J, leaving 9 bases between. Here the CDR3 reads CASSLITSPLHF. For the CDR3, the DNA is TGTGCCAGCAGCCTTATAACGTCACCCCTCCACTTT.

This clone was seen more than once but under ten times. CDR3 DNA sequence: TGTGCCAGCAGCAGGGACAGGTTCGGGGTCGAAAAACTGTTTTTT. Translating it yields CASSRDRFGVEKLFF. The genes are TRBV5-4 and TRBJ1-4; the match to TRBD1 covers 8 bases. The junction had 10 bases not matched to a gene; V was cut back by 4 bases and J by 8 bases. This CDR3 region has 15 residues. In germline, CDR1 is SGHNT, CDR2 YYREEE (reference sequence).

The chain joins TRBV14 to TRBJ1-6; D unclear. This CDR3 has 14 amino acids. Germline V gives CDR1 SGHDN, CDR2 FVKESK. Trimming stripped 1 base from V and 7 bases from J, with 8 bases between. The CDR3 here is CASSQVARNSPLHF. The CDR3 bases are TGTGCCAGCAGCCAAGTGGCGCGGAATTCACCCCTCCACTTT.

Written as DNA, the CDR3 is TGTGCCAGCAGCCCGGCGGGACTCTCTAGCACAGATACGCAGTATTTT. Translating gives CASSPAGLSSTDTQYF. The J gene is TRBJ2-3, the V gene TRBV5-4; D is perhaps TRBD2 (6 bases). The CDR3 runs 16 residues. Deletions cut 4 bases from V and 0 bases from J, with 15 bases between. Germline V gene data show CDR1 as SGHNT and CDR2 as YYREEE (reference sequence).

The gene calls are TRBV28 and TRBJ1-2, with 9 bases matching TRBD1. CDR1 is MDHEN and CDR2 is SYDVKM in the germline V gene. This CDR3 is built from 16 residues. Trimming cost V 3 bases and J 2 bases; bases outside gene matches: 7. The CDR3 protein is CASSLGGQGLNYGYTF. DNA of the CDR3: TGTGCCAGCAGTTTGGGGGGACAGGGTTTAAACTATGGCTACACCTTC.

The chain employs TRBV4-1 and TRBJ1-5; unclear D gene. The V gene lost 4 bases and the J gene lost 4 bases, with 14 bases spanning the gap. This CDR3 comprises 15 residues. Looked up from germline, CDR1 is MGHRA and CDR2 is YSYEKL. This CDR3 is CASSPRVSGNQPQHF. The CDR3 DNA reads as TGCGCCAGCAGCCCAAGGGTGTCAGGAAATCAGCCCCAGCATTTT.

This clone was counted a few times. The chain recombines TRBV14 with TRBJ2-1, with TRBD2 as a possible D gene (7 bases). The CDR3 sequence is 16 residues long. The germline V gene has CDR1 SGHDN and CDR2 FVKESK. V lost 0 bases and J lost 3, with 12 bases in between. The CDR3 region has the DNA TGTGCCAGCAGCCAAGATAGGGGGGGCGACTACAATGAGCAGTTCTTC. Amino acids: CASSQDRGGDYNEQFF. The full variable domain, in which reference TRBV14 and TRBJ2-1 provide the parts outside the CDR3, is EAGVTQFPSHSVIEKGQTVTLRCDPISGHDNLYWYRRVMGKEIKFLLHFVKESKQDESGMPNNRFLAERTGGTYSTLKVQPAELEDSGVYFCASSQDRGGDYNEQFFGPGTRLTVL.

The CDR3 region is CAISPGTVQGREQYF. In nucleotides, the CDR3 is TGTGCCATCAGCCCCGGGACTGTACAGGGGAGGGAGCAGTACTTC. The chain links TRBV10-3 to TRBJ2-7, with a possible D match to TRBD1 (7 bases). Germline V gene sequence: CDR1 ENHRY, CDR2 SYGVKD. V lost 6 bases and J 7 bases, leaving 22 bases between the germline ends. CDR3 length equals 15 residues.

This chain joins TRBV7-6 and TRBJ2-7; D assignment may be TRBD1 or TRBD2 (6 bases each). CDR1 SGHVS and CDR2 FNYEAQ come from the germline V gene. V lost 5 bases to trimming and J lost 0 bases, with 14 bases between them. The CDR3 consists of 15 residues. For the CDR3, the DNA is TGTGCCAGCAGCCAAGGAGGGGGACCCTCCTACGAGCAGTACTTC. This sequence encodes CASSQGGGPSYEQYF.